This T cell receptor (beta chain) stems from a study of blood T cell repertoires in COVID-19. Study context: PBMCs, B-cell-depleted T cells, or T cells provided the cDNA or gDNA that made up the material.

Looked up from germline, CDR1 is SGHRS and CDR2 is YFSETQ. The CDR3 has 13 residues. Trimming cost V 1 base and J 4 bases; bases outside gene matches: 0. Per the original methods: Using reference gene primer amplification, nucleated cell counts were estimated. Only in-frame clones appear in the TCRdb table, and some are missing; sequencing was by immunoSEQ multiplex PCR. D and trimming were read from the DNA, whereas the V and J calls and clone size are those reported in that table. The sample includes approximately 140,000 clones, 75% to 85% of them seen just once. Material for sequencing was peripheral blood. The chain uses TRBV5-1 and TRBJ2-3; the match to TRBD1 covers 7 bases. The clonotype comes from a human donor with acute or convalescent COVID-19. The donor label of this sample is uncertain. The CDR3 protein is CASSLQGADTQYF. CDR3 DNA sequence: TGCGCCAGCAGCTTGCAGGGGGCAGATACGCAGTATTTT.